This entry lists 8 T cell receptor beta chains sequenced from one sample in a study of blood T cell repertoires in COVID-19. The protocol was immunoSEQ multiplex PCR, while the TCRdb copy is restricted to in-frame clones and leaves out a portion. The table lists roughly 240,000 clones, about four fifths of them singletons. Sequencing input: PBMCs or T cells enriched from blood (not recorded which). Receptor source: a woman in her forties who had been exposed to COVID-19.

The gene calls are TRBV5-4 and TRBJ2-5; 11 bases match TRBD2. V trimming: 4 bases; J trimming: 4 bases; junction bases outside the gene matches: 6. Germline loops: CDR1 SGHNT, CDR2 YYREEE (reference sequence). This CDR3 contains 15 residues. In DNA, the CDR3 is TGTGCCAGCAGCGGAAGACTAGCGGGGTCAGAGACCCAGTACTTC. This gives the protein CASSGRLAGSETQYF.

The V and J genes are TRBV11-3 and TRBJ2-1, with TRBD2 matching 8 bases. J gave up 5 bases and V 5 bases, and 8 bases lay outside the gene matches. Germline CDR1 SGHNT, CDR2 YENEEA. The CDR3 contains 15 residues. The CDR3 DNA is TGTGCCAGCAGCCCACGCCGGGGGGGCCACAATGAGCAGTTCTTC. Protein product: CASSPRRGGHNEQFF. The entire variable domain, with the rest obtained from reference TRBV11-3 and TRBJ2-1, is as follows: EAGVVQSPRYKIIEKKQPVAFWCNPISGHNTLYWYLQNLGQGPELLIRYENEEAVDDSQLPKDRFSAERLKGVDSTLKIQPAELGDSAVYLCASSPRRGGHNEQFFGPGTRLTVL.

There are a few counts of this clone. The J gene is TRBJ2-1, the V gene TRBV3-1 (or the pseudogene TRBV3-2); 7 nucleotides agree with TRBD2. Per the germline V gene, CDR1 is LGHDT and CDR2 is YNNKEL (reference sequence). The trim removed 0 bases at V and 11 bases at J, leaving 4 bases unmatched. This CDR3 is 13 amino acids long. CDR3 sequence: CASSQDPSGKQFF. In DNA form, the CDR3 reads TGTGCCAGCAGCCAAGACCCAAGCGGGAAGCAGTTCTTC.

This rearrangement joins TRBV6-4 to TRBJ1-2; TRBD1 matches 10 bases. Germline V gives CDR1 MRHNA, CDR2 SNTAGT. V was clipped by 6 bases and J by 4 bases; unmatched bases: 5. This CDR3 comprises 14 residues. CDR3 bases: TGTGCCAGCAGACCGGGACAGGGGACCTATGGCTACACCTTC. It translates to CASRPGQGTYGYTF.

This clone was picked up a small number of times. The genes are TRBV10-1 and TRBJ2-1; possible D gene TRBD2, 6 bases. The CDR3 length is 15 residues. CDR1 is WNHNN and CDR2 is SYGVQD in the germline V gene (reference sequence). Trimming took off 10 bases at V and 3 bases at J, with 19 bases between the two ends. The CDR3 nucleotides read TGCGCCACCCAGCCAACGGGGGAGGACTACAATGAGCAGTTCTTC. As protein: CATQPTGEDYNEQFF.

The J gene is TRBJ1-4, the V gene TRBV12-3 or TRBV12-4; D may be TRBD1 (6 bases). Deletions cut 6 bases from V and 6 bases from J, with 11 bases between. This CDR3 contains 13 residues. CDR3: CASRGDIYEKLFF. The CDR3 DNA is TGTGCCAGCAGGGGGGACATTTATGAAAAACTGTTTTTT.

J is TRBJ1-1 and V is TRBV2; no clear D. The CDR3 sequence is 15 residues long. V was shortened by 6 bases and J by 1 base, with 15 bases between the two germline ends. Germline CDR1 SNHLY, CDR2 FYNNEI. CDR3 region: CASSKAELGNTEAFF. The DNA for the CDR3 is TGTGCCAGCAGCAAGGCGGAACTAGGGAACACTGAAGCTTTCTTT.

This clone has just a few counts. The chain uses TRBV3-1 (or the pseudogene TRBV3-2) and TRBJ1-5; D remains ambiguous. Per the germline V gene, CDR1 is LGHDT and CDR2 is YNNKEL (reference sequence). Trimming removed 1 base from V and 2 bases from J, with 15 bases in between. The CDR3 runs to 17 residues. In nucleotides, the CDR3 is TGTGCCAGCAGCCAAGGGAAAGAGATGGGAGGCAATCAGCCCCAGCATTTT. Translating gives CASSQGKEMGGNQPQHF.